The T cell receptor beta chain under discussion was sequenced for a study of naive CD8 T cells in extremely preterm neonates. Findings of the study overall: Preterm infants showed shorter CDR3s, fewer N additions and less trimming than older groups. Preterm neonates had significantly lower iChao1 richness than other age groups.

Repertoires were generated with immunoSEQ multiplex PCR, while TCRdb's copy carries only in-frame clones and drops some. This table has fewer than 7,000 clones, roughly 98% appearing once. Cord blood came from elective full-term cesareans at 37-41 weeks without labor or membrane rupture. Germline CDR1 reads SGHVS; CDR2 reads FQNEAQ. This CDR3 has 15 residues. The V and J ends lost 3 bases and 2 bases respectively, with 14 bases between them. As concerns this clone: Its antigen is currently unknown.

The specimen was naive CD8+ T cells from cord blood. The clonotype comes from a newborn in good health. The chain carries TRBV7-8 and TRBJ2-7; a weak D match, TRBD2 (6 bases). Here the CDR3 DNA reads TGTGCCAGCAGCTTGGCGGGGCTAGGAGCCTACGAGCAGTACTTC. Protein product: CASSLAGLGAYEQYF. Full variable domain (remainder filled in from reference TRBV7-8 and TRBJ2-7): GAGVSQSPRYKVAKRGQDVALRCDPISGHVSLFWYQQALGQGPEFLTYFQNEAQLDKSGLPSDRFFAERPEGSVSTLKIQRTQQEDSAVYLCASSLAGLGAYEQYFGPGTRLTVT.